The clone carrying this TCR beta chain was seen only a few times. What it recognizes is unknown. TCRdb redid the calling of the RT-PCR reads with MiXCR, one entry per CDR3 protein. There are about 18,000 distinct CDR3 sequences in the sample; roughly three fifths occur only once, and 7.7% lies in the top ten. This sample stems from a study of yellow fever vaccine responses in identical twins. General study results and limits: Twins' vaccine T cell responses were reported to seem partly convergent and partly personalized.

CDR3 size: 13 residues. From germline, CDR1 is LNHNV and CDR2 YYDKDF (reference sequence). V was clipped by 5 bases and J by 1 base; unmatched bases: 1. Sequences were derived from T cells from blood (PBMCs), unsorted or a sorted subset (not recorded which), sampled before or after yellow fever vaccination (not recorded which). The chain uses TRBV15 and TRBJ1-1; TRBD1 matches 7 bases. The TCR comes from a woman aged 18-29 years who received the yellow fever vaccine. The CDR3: CATSRTGNTEAFF. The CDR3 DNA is TGTGCCACCAGCCGGACAGGGAACACTGAAGCTTTCTTT. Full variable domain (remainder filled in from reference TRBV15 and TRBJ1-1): DAMVIQNPRYQVTQFGKPVTLSCSQTLNHNVMYWYQQKSSQAPKLLFHYYDKDFNNEADTPDNFQSRRPNTSFCFLDIRSPGLGDTAMYLCATSRTGNTEAFFGQGTRLTVV.